One sample yielded the 7 T cell receptor beta chains listed below, sequenced in a study of radiotherapy plus CTLA-4 blockade in lung cancer. Only in-frame clones appear in the TCRdb table, and some are missing; sequencing was by immunoSEQ multiplex PCR. Among fewer than 40,000 clones listed, about 70% were seen once. This specimen was peripheral blood, taken from a patient treated with radiotherapy plus ipilimumab. Every receptor here comes from a human donor with non-small cell lung cancer whose response to radiotherapy plus ipilimumab could not be evaluated.

V is TRBV18 and J is TRBJ1-4, with D hard to call. Germline V gene sequence: CDR1 KGHSH, CDR2 LQKENI. The CDR3 loop spans 16 amino acids. V dropped 2 bases and J dropped 0 bases, with 10 bases sitting between them. The DNA of the CDR3 is TGTGCCAGCTCACCAAGTTTAGCCCCAACTAATGAAAAACTGTTTTTT. Protein product: CASSPSLAPTNEKLFF.

The chain couples TRBV15 to TRBJ2-7; 10 nucleotides match TRBD1. Germline CDR1 reads LNHNV; CDR2 reads YYDKDF (reference sequence). The trim removed 2 bases at V and 6 bases at J, leaving 4 bases unmatched. The CDR3 runs 14 residues. The DNA of the CDR3 is TGTGCCACCAGCAGACGGGACAGGGGCGGCGAGCAGTACTTC. Translation gives CATSRRDRGGEQYF.

This chain joins TRBV19 and TRBJ2-2, with 8 bases fitting TRBD1. The trim removed 4 bases at V and 1 base at J, leaving 2 bases unmatched. The CDR3 sequence is 15 residues long. Looked up from germline, CDR1 is LNHDA and CDR2 is SQIVND (reference sequence). The chain's CDR3 is CASSSGTGNTGELFF. For the CDR3, the DNA is TGTGCCAGTAGTAGCGGGACAGGGAACACCGGGGAGCTGTTTTTT.

CDR3 sequence reads: CASQGIQNTEAFF. The DNA for the CDR3 is TGTGCCAGCCAGGGGATTCAGAACACTGAAGCTTTCTTT. The genes are TRBV27 and TRBJ1-1, with D possibly matching TRBD1 (6 bases). Germline CDR1 is MNHEY and CDR2 is SMNVEV (reference sequence). Trimming shortened V by 8 bases and J by 1 base, and 11 bases separated the two germline ends. The CDR3 is 13 amino acids.

This sequence joins TRBV4-1 and TRBJ1-2; D gene unclear. The CDR3 contains 14 residues. The V end lost 1 base, the J end lost 4 bases, and 10 bases lay between the germline ends. The germline V gene encodes CDR1 MGHRA and CDR2 YSYEKL. Written as DNA, the CDR3 is TGCGCCAGCAGCCAAGTATTGGCGGGCTATGGCTACACCTTC. Its translation: CASSQVLAGYGYTF.

This clone was seen only a few times. V is TRBV5-1 and J is TRBJ1-4; D gene ambiguous. The length of the CDR3 is 15 residues. The V gene's germline CDR1 is SGHRS and CDR2 YFSETQ. Trimming left V 0 bases short and J 0 bases short, with 6 bases between. CDR3 amino acids: CASSLGGPTNEKLFF. CDR3 coding DNA: TGCGCCAGCAGCTTGGGCGGGCCAACTAATGAAAAACTGTTTTTT. The whole variable domain, filled in from reference TRBV5-1 and TRBJ1-4, reads KAGVTQTPRYLIKTRGQQVTLSCSPISGHRSVSWYQQTPGQGLQFLFEYFSETQRNKGNFPGRFSGRQFSNSRSEMNVSTLELGDSALYLCASSLGGPTNEKLFFGSGTQLSVL.

The chain uses TRBV9 and TRBJ1-1; a possible D gene is TRBD1 (6 bases). Germline lookup yields CDR1 SGDLS and CDR2 YYNGEE. The CDR3 has 14 amino acids. The V gene lost 3 bases and the J gene lost 1 base, with 10 bases spanning the gap. CDR3 amino acids: CASSELGQNTEAFF. The CDR3 DNA reads as TGTGCCAGCAGCGAACTGGGACAGAACACTGAAGCTTTCTTT.